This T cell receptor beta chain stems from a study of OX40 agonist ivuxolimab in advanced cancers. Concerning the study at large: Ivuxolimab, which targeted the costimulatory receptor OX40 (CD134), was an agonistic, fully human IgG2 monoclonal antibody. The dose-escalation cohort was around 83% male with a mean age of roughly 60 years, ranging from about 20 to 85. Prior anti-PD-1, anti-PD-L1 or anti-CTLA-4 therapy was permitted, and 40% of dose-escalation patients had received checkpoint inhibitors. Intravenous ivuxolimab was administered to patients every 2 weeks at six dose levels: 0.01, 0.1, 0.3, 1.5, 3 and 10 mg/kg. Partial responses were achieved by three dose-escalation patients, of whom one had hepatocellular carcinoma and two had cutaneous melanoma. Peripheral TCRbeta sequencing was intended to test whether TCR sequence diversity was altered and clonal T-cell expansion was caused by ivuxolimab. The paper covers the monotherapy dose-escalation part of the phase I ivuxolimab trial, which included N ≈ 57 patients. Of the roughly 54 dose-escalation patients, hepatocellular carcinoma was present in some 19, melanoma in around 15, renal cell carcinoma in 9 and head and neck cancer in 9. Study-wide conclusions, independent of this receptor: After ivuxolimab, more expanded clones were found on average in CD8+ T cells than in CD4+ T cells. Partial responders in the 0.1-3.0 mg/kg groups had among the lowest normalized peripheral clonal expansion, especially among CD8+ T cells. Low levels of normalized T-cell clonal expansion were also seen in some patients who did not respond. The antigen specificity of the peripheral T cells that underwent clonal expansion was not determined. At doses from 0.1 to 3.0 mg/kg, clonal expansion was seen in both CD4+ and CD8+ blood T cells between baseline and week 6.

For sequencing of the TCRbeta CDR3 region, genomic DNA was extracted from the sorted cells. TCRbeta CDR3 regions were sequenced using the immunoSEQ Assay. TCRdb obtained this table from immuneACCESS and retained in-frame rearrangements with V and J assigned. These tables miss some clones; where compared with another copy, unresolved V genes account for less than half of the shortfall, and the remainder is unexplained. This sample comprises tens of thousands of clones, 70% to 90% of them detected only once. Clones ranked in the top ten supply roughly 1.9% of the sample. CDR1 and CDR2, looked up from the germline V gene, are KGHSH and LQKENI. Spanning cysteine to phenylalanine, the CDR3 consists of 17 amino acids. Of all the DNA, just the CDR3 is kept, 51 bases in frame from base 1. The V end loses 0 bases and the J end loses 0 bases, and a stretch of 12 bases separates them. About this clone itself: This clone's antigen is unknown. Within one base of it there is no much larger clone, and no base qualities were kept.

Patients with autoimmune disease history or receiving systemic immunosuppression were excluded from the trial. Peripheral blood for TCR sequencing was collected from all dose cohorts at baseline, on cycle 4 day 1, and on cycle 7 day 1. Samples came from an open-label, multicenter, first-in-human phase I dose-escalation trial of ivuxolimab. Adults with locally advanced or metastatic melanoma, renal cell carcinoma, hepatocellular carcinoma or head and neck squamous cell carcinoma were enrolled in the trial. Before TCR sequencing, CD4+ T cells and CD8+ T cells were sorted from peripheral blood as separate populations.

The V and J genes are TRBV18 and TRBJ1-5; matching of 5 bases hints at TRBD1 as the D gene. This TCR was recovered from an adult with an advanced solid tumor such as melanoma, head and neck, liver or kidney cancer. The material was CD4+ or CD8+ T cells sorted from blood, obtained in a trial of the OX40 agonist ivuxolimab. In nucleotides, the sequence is TGTGCCAGCTCACCACCGAACTCAGGGCCTAGCAATCAGCCCCAGCATTTT. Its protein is CASSPPNSGPSNQPQHF.